This T cell receptor (beta chain) was identified in a study of blood T cell repertoires in COVID-19. Study overall: T cells, B-cell-depleted T cells, or PBMCs provided the cDNA or gDNA that served as material.

In the authors' methods: Amplification with reference gene primers provided the estimates of nucleated cell counts. Sequenced by immunoSEQ multiplex PCR; TCRdb stores in-frame clones only, minus some. D and trimming were read from the DNA, whereas the V and J calls and clone size are those reported in that table. The profile covers over 50,000 clones, with 60% to 80% appearing a single time and less than 25% taken by the ten largest. Sequencing input: peripheral blood. This clonotype was obtained from an elderly man with active or convalescent COVID-19.

DNA of the CDR3: TGTGCCACAACAGGACAGGGGAACACCGGGGAGCTGTTTTTT. Amino acid sequence: CATTGQGNTGELFF. V usage is TRBV19 and J usage is TRBJ2-2; 8 nucleotides match TRBD1. In germline, CDR1 is LNHDA, CDR2 SQIVND (reference sequence). This CDR3 is 14 amino acids long. The junction had 5 bases not matched to a gene; V was cut back by 10 bases and J by 1 base.